These 9 T cell receptor beta chains were all obtained from the same sample, sequenced in a study of identical twins. TCRdb independently ran MiXCR on the 5' RACE reads; one entry per CDR3 protein. The table lists around 470,000 distinct CDR3 sequences, 12% to 15% of them singletons. The same specimen was also included in a second study, on yellow fever vaccine responses in identical twins.

What was sequenced was CD4+ T cells sorted from blood. Receptors originate from a woman under 30 in good health.

This clonotype was counted only a few times. The gene calls are TRBV11-2 and TRBJ2-5; D is perhaps TRBD2 (5 bases). The CDR3 covers 15 residues. Germline CDR1 and CDR2: SGHAT and FQNNGV. Trimming took 5 bases from V and 5 from J, leaving 18 bases between them. CDR3 loop: CASSPALGVIETQYF. CDR3 DNA sequence: TGTGCCAGCAGCCCTGCGCTCGGGGTGATTGAGACCCAGTACTTC.

This clonotype was recorded only once. The chain couples TRBV29-1 to TRBJ2-7; D might be TRBD2 (5 bases). Germline-derived CDR1 and CDR2 are SQVTM and ANQGSEA. The CDR3 is made up of 13 amino acids. Trimming removed 5 bases at V and 6 bases at J, with 17 bases between. This chain's CDR3 is CSVTGIGVSEQYF. CDR3 DNA sequence: TGCAGCGTTACCGGGATTGGCGTTAGCGAGCAGTACTTC.

This clonotype was detected only a few times. V is TRBV5-1 and J is TRBJ2-3; 8 bases are a match to TRBD1. This CDR3 region has 13 residues. Unmatched junction bases numbered 5, after V lost 3 bases and J lost 8 bases. Germline lookup yields CDR1 SGHRS and CDR2 YFSETQ. The CDR3 DNA follows: TGCGCCAGCAGCTCTGACAGGGGAATTACGCAGTATTTT. Its translation is CASSSDRGITQYF.

The chain couples TRBV6-7 to TRBJ2-3; D gene ambiguous. TRBV6-7 qualifies as an ORF whose function is uncertain. This CDR3 has 16 residues. V lost 4 bases and J lost 1, with 15 bases in between. This chain's CDR3 is CASSSVYHPGTDTQYF. CDR3 nucleotide sequence: TGTGCCAGCAGTTCCGTCTACCACCCTGGCACAGATACGCAGTATTTT.

This clonotype was seen ten or more times. The V call is TRBV10-3, the J call TRBJ2-1; 12 nucleotides line up with TRBD2. Germline CDR1 reads ENHRY; CDR2 reads SYGVKD. This CDR3 has 19 residues. V lost 2 bases to trimming and J lost 1 base; unmatched junction nucleotides: 9. CDR3 sequence (DNA): TGTGCCATCAGTGAGGGGCTAGCGGGGGGGCAAAGTTCCTACAATGAGCAGTTCTTC. It translates to CAISEGLAGGQSSYNEQFF.

This clonotype was detected many times. The V and J genes are TRBV11-2 and TRBJ2-1; 12 bases are a match to TRBD2. CDR1 and CDR2 from the germline V gene are SGHAT and FQNNGV. The CDR3 consists of 16 residues. J lost 12 bases, V lost 1 base, and 10 bases had no gene match. The DNA of the CDR3 is TGTGCCAGCAGCTTAGGGTGGACTAGCGGGAAATCAAGGCAGTTCTTC. Translating it yields CASSLGWTSGKSRQFF.

This sequence joins TRBV6-1 and TRBJ2-3, with a weak D call TRBD1 (5 bases). Between the trimmed V and J ends, which lost 6 bases and 6 bases, there was a span of 13 bases. CDR1 is MNHNS and CDR2 is SASEGT in the germline V gene. This CDR3 spans 13 amino acids. The DNA of the CDR3 is TGTGCCAGCAGGTCACCAGGGCCCGATACGCAGTATTTT. Encoded protein: CASRSPGPDTQYF.

In nucleotides, the CDR3 is TGTGCCAGCACCCAGGACAGGGGGCGAACGGCGCCGACCGAGACCGGGGAGCTGTTTTTT. Residues: CASTQDRGRTAPTETGELFF. The chain combines TRBV11-2 with TRBJ2-2; 11 bases are a match to TRBD1. From germline, CDR1 is SGHAT and CDR2 FQNNGV. V was clipped by 7 bases and J by 5 bases; unmatched bases: 21. The CDR3 loop spans 20 amino acids.

This clonotype showed up just a few times. The chain joins TRBV29-1 to TRBJ2-3; the match to TRBD2 covers 8 bases. Per germline, CDR1 SQVTM and CDR2 ANQGSEA. Trimming removed 1 base from V and 2 bases from J; junction bases left unmatched: 14. This CDR3 comprises 18 residues. The CDR3: CSVEGLAGRVEFTDTQYF. The CDR3 region has the DNA TGCAGCGTTGAAGGGTTAGCGGGGCGGGTTGAGTTCACAGATACGCAGTATTTT.